These 30 T cell receptor beta chains were sequenced from one sample in a study of blood T cell repertoires in COVID-19. Libraries were prepared by immunoSEQ multiplex PCR; TCRdb keeps only in-frame clonotypes and omits some of them. The data show tens of thousands of clones, 65% to 90% seen once. The sequenced sample was peripheral blood. The receptors here all came from a man in his 70s with acute or convalescent COVID-19.

The chain combines TRBV10-3 with TRBJ1-2; no definite D call. The CDR3 runs 14 residues. The V gene lost 0 bases and the J gene lost 0 bases, with 5 bases spanning the gap. CDR1 is ENHRY, CDR2 SYGVKD, per germline. CDR3 residues: CAISESSPNYGYTF. In DNA, the CDR3 is TGTGCCATCAGTGAGTCCTCTCCTAACTATGGCTACACCTTC.

J is TRBJ2-5 and V is TRBV6-5, with 14 bases identical to TRBD2. The V and J ends lost 5 bases and 4 bases, in that order; junction bases with no gene match: 3. CDR1 and CDR2 (germline): MNHEY, SVGAGI. This CDR3 is built from 15 residues. The CDR3 sequence: CASSRGTSGGETQYF. The CDR3 nucleotides read TGTGCCAGCAGTAGGGGGACTAGCGGGGGAGAGACCCAGTACTTC.

This clone came up a few times. The V and J genes are TRBV5-6 and TRBJ1-4; possibly TRBD1 for D (5 bases). Looked up from germline, CDR1 is SGHDT and CDR2 is YYEEEE. Trimming left V 4 bases short and J 5 bases short, with 9 bases between. This CDR3 is built from 13 residues. In DNA, the CDR3 is TGTGCCAGCAGCCCAAGACAGAATGAAAAACTGTTTTTT. Its translation is CASSPRQNEKLFF.

The rearrangement uses TRBV2 and TRBJ1-5, with 7 bases lining up with TRBD1. Looked up from germline, CDR1 is SNHLY and CDR2 is FYNNEI. This CDR3 region has 15 residues. V trimming: 5 bases; J trimming: 3 bases; junction bases outside the gene matches: 7. The CDR3 DNA reads TGTGCCAGCAGTCGGGACAGTCCGACCAATCAGCCCCAGCATTTT. It translates to CASSRDSPTNQPQHF.

This clone has just a few counts. The chain is built from TRBV29-1 and TRBJ1-2; no definite D call. The ends were cut back, 4 bases at V and 7 bases at J, with 7 bases in the middle. This CDR3 spans 10 amino acids. Germline-derived CDR1 and CDR2 are SQVTM and ANQGSEA. This CDR3 reads CSVAESGYTF. The CDR3 region has the DNA TGCAGCGTTGCCGAGAGTGGCTACACCTTC. The whole variable domain, filled in from reference TRBV29-1 and TRBJ1-2, reads SAVISQKPSRDICQRGTSLTIQCQVDSQVTMMFWYRQQPGQSLTLIATANQGSEATYESGFVIDKFPISRPNLTFSTLTVSNMSPEDSSIYLCSVAESGYTFGSGTRLTVV.

This rearrangement joins TRBV5-1 to TRBJ2-5; 7 bases are shared with TRBD2. The germline gives CDR1 SGHRS, CDR2 YFSETQ. Trimming cost V 0 bases and J 4 bases; bases outside gene matches: 0. The CDR3 runs 13 residues. CDR3 loop: CASSLGGGETQYF. In DNA, the CDR3 is TGCGCCAGCAGCTTGGGCGGGGGAGAGACCCAGTACTTC.

The gene calls are TRBV9 and TRBJ1-2; D not certain. This CDR3 region has 12 residues. Trimming stripped 3 bases from V and 10 bases from J, with 13 bases between. Germline CDR1 and CDR2: SGDLS and YYNGEE. CDR3 residues: CASSATDTSYTF. CDR3 nucleotide sequence: TGTGCCAGCAGCGCTACCGACACTTCCTACACCTTC.

The chain couples TRBV6-5 to TRBJ2-7, with D possibly TRBD2 on 6 matching bases. CDR3 length: 16 residues. With 0 bases removed from V and 3 bases from J, the gap between germline ends came to 15 bases. Germline CDR1 and CDR2: MNHEY and SVGAGI. In nucleotides, the CDR3 is TGTGCCAGCAGTTACTCGGACGGCGGGATGGGCTACGAGCAGTACTTC. Its translation is CASSYSDGGMGYEQYF.

The chain employs TRBV4-3 and TRBJ2-5; 10 nucleotides match TRBD2. The CDR3 contains 16 residues. V shed 0 bases, J shed 5 bases, and the junction held 6 bases outside the gene matches. Per germline, CDR1 LGHNA and CDR2 YSLEER. The CDR3 DNA reads as TGCGCCAGCAGCCAAGACGCTAGCGGGGGAGGTGAGACCCAGTACTTC. Translating it yields CASSQDASGGGETQYF.

V and J are TRBV6-5 and TRBJ2-1; D may be TRBD2 (5 bases). The CDR3 is 13 amino acids. Trimming left V 7 bases short and J 5 bases short, with 12 bases between. Germline assignment: CDR1 MNHEY and CDR2 SVGAGI. In DNA form, the CDR3 reads TGTGCCAGCAAGGCTAGCAGAAACAATGAGCAGTTCTTC. Amino acid sequence: CASKASRNNEQFF.

The CDR3 DNA is TGTGCCAGCAGGGTCGGGGACACTGAAGCTTTCTTT. Encoded protein: CASRVGDTEAFF. The chain couples TRBV2 to TRBJ1-1; D not certain. Germline assignment: CDR1 SNHLY and CDR2 FYNNEI. This CDR3 has 12 residues. V shed 6 bases and J shed 3 bases, with 8 bases lying between them.

This chain links TRBV10-3 with TRBJ2-7; 7 bases are shared with TRBD1. Unmatched junction bases numbered 11, after V lost 4 bases and J lost 5 bases. The germline V gene encodes CDR1 ENHRY and CDR2 SYGVKD. This CDR3 region has 15 residues. The CDR3 DNA reads TGTGCCATCAGTGGAAGACAGGGCCTTTCGGACGAGCAGTACTTC. It yields the protein CAISGRQGLSDEQYF.

The rearrangement uses TRBV5-1 and TRBJ2-2, with 10 bases lining up with TRBD1. V shed 6 bases and J 3 bases; nucleotides not matched to a gene: 5. This CDR3 comprises 15 residues. In germline, CDR1 is SGHRS, CDR2 YFSETQ. The DNA for the CDR3 is TGCGCCAGCATCCCCGGGACAGGGGACACCGGGGAGCTGTTTTTT. Translating it yields CASIPGTGDTGELFF. Together with reference TRBV5-1 and TRBJ2-2, the CDR3 gives the full variable domain: KAGVTQTPRYLIKTRGQQVTLSCSPISGHRSVSWYQQTPGQGLQFLFEYFSETQRNKGNFPGRFSGRQFSNSRSEMNVSTLELGDSALYLCASIPGTGDTGELFFGEGSRLTVL.

The V and J genes are TRBV29-1 and TRBJ1-2; the D gene is possibly TRBD1 (5 bases). Germline V gene data show CDR1 as SQVTM and CDR2 as ANQGSEA. This CDR3 comprises 11 residues. Trimming pared 3 bases from V and 8 bases from J, leaving 10 bases between. The CDR3 DNA follows: TGCAGCGTTGACGGGGGGGTCGGCTACACCTTC. This codes for CSVDGGVGYTF.

This rearrangement joins TRBV14 to TRBJ2-4; a possible D gene is TRBD2 (6 bases). With 2 bases removed from V and 6 bases from J, the gap between germline ends came to 11 bases. The CDR3 is 14 amino acids. Germline lookup yields CDR1 SGHDN and CDR2 FVKESK. The CDR3 sequence: CASSQTGTGNIQYF. CDR3 bases: TGTGCCAGCAGCCAAACCGGGACTGGAAACATTCAGTACTTC.

This chain links TRBV23-1 with TRBJ1-5, with D tentatively TRBD1 (5 bases). TRBV23-1 is an ORF for which the function is uncertain. The CDR3 totals 13 residues. Trimming cost V 10 bases and J 5 bases, with 15 bases left between them. CDR3 residues: CATLTATHQPQHF. The CDR3 nucleotides read TGCGCCACCTTGACAGCCACCCATCAGCCCCAGCATTTT.

The chain has TRBV20-1 and TRBJ2-7; D uncertain. V was clipped by 3 bases and J by 3 bases, with 6 bases between them. CDR1 DFQATT and CDR2 SNEGSKA come from the germline V gene (reference sequence). This CDR3 comprises 11 residues. The CDR3 loop is CSASRDYEQYF. CDR3 in DNA: TGCAGTGCTAGCCGAGACTACGAGCAGTACTTC.

The V and J genes are TRBV6-6 and TRBJ2-2; D is ambiguous. The germline V gene has CDR1 MNHNY and CDR2 SVGAGI (reference sequence). The CDR3 totals 12 residues. Trimming stripped 9 bases from V and 5 bases from J, with 10 bases between. Here the CDR3 reads CASTGLTGELFF. The DNA for the CDR3 is TGTGCCAGTACTGGTTTAACCGGGGAGCTGTTTTTT.

The chain has TRBV5-1 and TRBJ1-1; unclear D gene. The length of the CDR3 is 15 residues. Germline V CDR1 and CDR2: SGHRS, YFSETQ. The V end was cut by 1 base, the J end by 4 bases, with 14 bases between. The DNA of the CDR3 is TGCGCCAGCAGCTTGAAGGCGGAGGTGGGCACTGAAGCTTTCTTT. As protein: CASSLKAEVGTEAFF.

This clone has more than one count but fewer than ten. The chain combines TRBV5-1 with TRBJ1-2; 7 nucleotides agree with TRBD1. The V gene's germline CDR1 is SGHRS and CDR2 YFSETQ. V lost 0 bases and J lost 4; bases outside the gene matches: 3. The CDR3 spans 14 residues. CDR3 residues: CASSLGQGGYGYTF. The CDR3 coding sequence is TGCGCCAGCAGCTTGGGACAGGGCGGCTATGGCTACACCTTC. Drawing the rest from reference TRBV5-1 and TRBJ1-2, the complete variable domain is KAGVTQTPRYLIKTRGQQVTLSCSPISGHRSVSWYQQTPGQGLQFLFEYFSETQRNKGNFPGRFSGRQFSNSRSEMNVSTLELGDSALYLCASSLGQGGYGYTFGSGTRLTVV.

The chain joins TRBV9 to TRBJ2-5; 7 bases align to TRBD1. The CDR3 totals 14 residues. Germline trimming cut 4 bases from V and 4 bases from J; bases unmatched to any gene: 7. Germline V CDR1 and CDR2: SGDLS, YYNGEE. As DNA, the CDR3 is TGTGCCAGCAGCCCATTAAGACAGGGAGAGACCCAGTACTTC. Its translation: CASSPLRQGETQYF.

CDR3 amino acids: CASSQGFETQYF. For the CDR3, the DNA is TGTGCCAGCAGTCAGGGATTTGAGACCCAGTACTTC. The chain combines TRBV7-2 with TRBJ2-5, with a weak D call TRBD1 (5 bases). Looked up from germline, CDR1 is SGHTA and CDR2 is FQGNSA. With 6 bases removed from V and 5 bases from J, the gap between germline ends came to 10 bases. The CDR3 has 12 amino acids.

V gene TRBV9 combines with J gene TRBJ2-1; 9 bases map to TRBD2. Unmatched junction bases numbered 4, after V lost 5 bases and J lost 10 bases. The length of the CDR3 is 12 residues. Germline V gene lookup returns CDR1 SGDLS and CDR2 YYNGEE. The CDR3 sequence: CASSLSGGEQFF. The CDR3, as DNA: TGTGCCAGCAGTCTTAGCGGGGGCGAGCAGTTCTTC. Combining the CDR3 with reference TRBV9 and TRBJ2-1 gives the whole variable domain DSGVTQTPKHLITATGQRVTLRCSPRSGDLSVYWYQQSLDQGLQFLIQYYNGEERAKGNILERFSAQQFPDLHSELNLSSLELGDSALYFCASSLSGGEQFFGPGTRLTVL.

The J gene is TRBJ2-1, the V gene TRBV27, with 8 bases lining up with TRBD1. The trim removed 6 bases at V and 4 bases at J, leaving 11 bases unmatched. This CDR3 is 16 amino acids long. CDR1 and CDR2 from the germline V gene are MNHEY and SMNVEV (reference sequence). The CDR3 sequence is CASRPQRQGPYNEQFF. CDR3 coding DNA: TGTGCCAGCAGGCCCCAGAGACAGGGGCCGTACAATGAGCAGTTCTTC.

The rearrangement uses TRBV14 and TRBJ2-7; TRBD1 aligns across 9 bases. In germline, CDR1 is SGHDN, CDR2 FVKESK. V lost 0 bases and J lost 5; bases outside the gene matches: 11. The CDR3 spans 17 residues. The CDR3 region is CASSQDLRTGARNEQYF. CDR3 DNA: TGTGCCAGCAGCCAAGATCTCAGGACAGGGGCCCGAAACGAGCAGTACTTC.

This chain connects TRBV11-2 to TRBJ1-5; D is undetermined. V dropped 2 bases and J dropped 5 bases, with 13 bases sitting between them. The CDR3 has 15 residues. Looked up from germline, CDR1 is SGHAT and CDR2 is FQNNGV. For the CDR3, the DNA is TGTGCCAGCAGCTTAATAATGGGCCCTGATCAGCCCCAGCATTTT. It yields the protein CASSLIMGPDQPQHF. Together with reference TRBV11-2 and TRBJ1-5, the CDR3 gives the full variable domain: EAGVAQSPRYKIIEKRQSVAFWCNPISGHATLYWYQQILGQGPKLLIQFQNNGVVDDSQLPKDRFSAERLKGVDSTLKIQPAKLEDSAVYLCASSLIMGPDQPQHFGDGTRLSIL.

The chain links TRBV4-2 to TRBJ2-7, with D possibly matching TRBD1 (7 bases). Germline CDR1 is LGHNA and CDR2 is YNFKEQ. CDR3 length equals 14 residues. The ends were cut back, 1 base at V and 6 bases at J, with 13 bases in the middle. The CDR3, as DNA: TGTGCCAGCAGCCAAGCAGGGGGAGGAGTCGAGCAGTACTTC. It specifies CASSQAGGGVEQYF.

The V call is TRBV4-1, the J call TRBJ2-7; 9 bases match TRBD1. CDR1 and CDR2 from the germline V gene are MGHRA and YSYEKL. V was clipped by 2 bases and J by 3 bases; unmatched bases: 5. This CDR3 comprises 15 residues. The CDR3: CASSQRTGVGYEQYF. CDR3 bases: TGCGCCAGCAGCCAACGGACAGGGGTGGGCTACGAGCAGTACTTC.

This clone was detected only a few times. The J gene is TRBJ2-7, the V gene TRBV19, with D perhaps matching TRBD2 (6 bases). V was pared by 5 bases and J by 0 bases, with 11 bases between. Germline lookup yields CDR1 LNHDA and CDR2 SQIVND (reference sequence). The CDR3 contains 14 residues. In DNA form, the CDR3 reads TGTGCCAGTAGTGAGGCCGGGAGCTCCTACGAGCAGTACTTC. This encodes CASSEAGSSYEQYF.

This clone showed up just once. The chain is built from TRBV18 and TRBJ2-5; D may be TRBD2 (5 bases). CDR3 length equals 15 residues. Between the trimmed V and J ends, which lost 5 bases and 4 bases, there was a span of 17 bases. Germline V gene data show CDR1 as KGHSH and CDR2 as LQKENI. The CDR3 sequence is CASSSLPRAGETQYF. The CDR3 bases are TGTGCCAGCTCATCGCTCCCCCGGGCGGGAGAGACCCAGTACTTC.